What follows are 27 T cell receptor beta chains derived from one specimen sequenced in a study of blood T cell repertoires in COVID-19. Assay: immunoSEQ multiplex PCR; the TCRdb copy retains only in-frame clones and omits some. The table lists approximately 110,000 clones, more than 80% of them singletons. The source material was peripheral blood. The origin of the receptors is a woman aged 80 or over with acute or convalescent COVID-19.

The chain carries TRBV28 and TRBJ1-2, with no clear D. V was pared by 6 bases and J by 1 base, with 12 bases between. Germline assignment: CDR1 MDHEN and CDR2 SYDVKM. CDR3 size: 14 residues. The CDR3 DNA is TGTGCCAGCAGGACGTCCCGGGATAACTATGGCTACACCTTC. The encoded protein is CASRTSRDNYGYTF.

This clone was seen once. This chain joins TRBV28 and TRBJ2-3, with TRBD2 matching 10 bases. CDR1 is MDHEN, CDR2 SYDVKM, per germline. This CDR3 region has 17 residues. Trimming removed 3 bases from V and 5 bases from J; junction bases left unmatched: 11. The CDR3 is CASSFLTSGGGRDTQYF. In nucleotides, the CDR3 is TGTGCCAGCAGTTTTCTGACAAGCGGGGGGGGCCGAGATACGCAGTATTTT.

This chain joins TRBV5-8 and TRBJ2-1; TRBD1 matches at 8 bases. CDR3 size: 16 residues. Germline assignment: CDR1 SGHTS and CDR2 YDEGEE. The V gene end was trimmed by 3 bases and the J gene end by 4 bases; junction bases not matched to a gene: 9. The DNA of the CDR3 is TGTGCCAGCAGCTCAGACCGGGACAGGACGTACAATGAGCAGTTCTTC. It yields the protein CASSSDRDRTYNEQFF. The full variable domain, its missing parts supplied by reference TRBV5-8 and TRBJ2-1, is EAGVTQSPTHLIKTRGQQATLRCSPISGHTSVYWYQQALGLGLQFLLWYDEGEERNRGNFPPRFSGRQFPNYSSELNVNALELEDSALYLCASSSDRDRTYNEQFFGPGTRLTVL.

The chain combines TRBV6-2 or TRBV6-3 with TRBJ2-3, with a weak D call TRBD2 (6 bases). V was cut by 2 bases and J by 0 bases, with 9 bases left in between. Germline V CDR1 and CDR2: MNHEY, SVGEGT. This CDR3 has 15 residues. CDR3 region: CASSYERVSTDTQYF. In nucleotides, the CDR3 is TGTGCCAGCAGTTACGAGCGGGTGAGCACAGATACGCAGTATTTT.

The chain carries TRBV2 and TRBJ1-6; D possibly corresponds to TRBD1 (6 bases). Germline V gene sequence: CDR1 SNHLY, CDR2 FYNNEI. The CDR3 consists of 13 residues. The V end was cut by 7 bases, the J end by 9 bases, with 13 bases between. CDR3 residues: CASKGTSFSPLHF. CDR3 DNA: TGTGCCAGCAAGGGGACATCATTTTCACCCCTCCACTTT. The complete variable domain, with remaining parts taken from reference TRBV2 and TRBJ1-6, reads EPEVTQTPSHQVTQMGQEVILRCVPISNHLYFYWYRQILGQKVEFLVSFYNNEISEKSEIFDDQFSVERPDGSNFTLKIRSTKLEDSAMYFCASKGTSFSPLHFGNGTRLTVT.

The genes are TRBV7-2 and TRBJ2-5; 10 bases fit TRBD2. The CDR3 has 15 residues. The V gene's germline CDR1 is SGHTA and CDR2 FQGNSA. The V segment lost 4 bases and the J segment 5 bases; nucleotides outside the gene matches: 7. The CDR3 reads CASSSLAGAWETQYF. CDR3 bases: TGTGCCAGCAGCTCCCTAGCGGGGGCTTGGGAGACCCAGTACTTC.

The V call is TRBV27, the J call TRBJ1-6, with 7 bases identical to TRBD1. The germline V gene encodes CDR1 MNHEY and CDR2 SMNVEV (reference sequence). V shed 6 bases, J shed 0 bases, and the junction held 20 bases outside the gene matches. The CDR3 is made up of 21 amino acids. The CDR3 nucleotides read TGTGCCAGCAGCCCGACTGGCCCCAGACAGGGTGGGAGCTCCTATAATTCACCCCTCCACTTT. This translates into CASSPTGPRQGGSSYNSPLHF.

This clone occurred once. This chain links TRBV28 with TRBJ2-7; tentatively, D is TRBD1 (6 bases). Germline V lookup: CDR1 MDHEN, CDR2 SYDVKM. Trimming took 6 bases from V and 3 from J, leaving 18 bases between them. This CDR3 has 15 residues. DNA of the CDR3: TGTGCCAGCAGGGAACAGGGTTCGCGGGTCTACGAGCAGTACTTC. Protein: CASREQGSRVYEQYF.

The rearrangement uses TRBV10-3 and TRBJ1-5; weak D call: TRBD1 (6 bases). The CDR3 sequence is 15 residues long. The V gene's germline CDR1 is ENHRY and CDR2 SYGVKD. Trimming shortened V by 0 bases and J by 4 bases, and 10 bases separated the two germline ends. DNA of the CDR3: TGTGCCATCAGTGAGTCAGGGGGAATAAATCAGCCCCAGCATTTT. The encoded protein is CAISESGGINQPQHF.

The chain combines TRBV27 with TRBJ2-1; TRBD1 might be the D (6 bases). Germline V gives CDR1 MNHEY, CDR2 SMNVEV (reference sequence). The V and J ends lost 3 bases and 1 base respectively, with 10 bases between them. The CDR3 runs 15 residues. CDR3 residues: CASSFQGLSYNEQFF. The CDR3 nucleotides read TGTGCCAGCAGTTTTCAGGGGTTGTCCTACAATGAGCAGTTCTTC.

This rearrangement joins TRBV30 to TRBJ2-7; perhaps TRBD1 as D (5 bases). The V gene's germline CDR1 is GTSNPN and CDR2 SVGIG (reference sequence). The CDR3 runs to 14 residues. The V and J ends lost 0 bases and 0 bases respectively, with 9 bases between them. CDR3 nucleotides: TGTGCCTGGAGTGTGTCAGGGTTCTCCTACGAGCAGTACTTC. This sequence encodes CAWSVSGFSYEQYF.

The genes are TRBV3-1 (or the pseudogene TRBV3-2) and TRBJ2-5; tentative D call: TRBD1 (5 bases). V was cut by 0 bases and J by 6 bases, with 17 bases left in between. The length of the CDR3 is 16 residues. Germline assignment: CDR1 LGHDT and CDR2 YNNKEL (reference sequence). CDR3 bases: TGTGCCAGCAGCCAAGATCGGTTTTTGGCAGGGAAGACCCAGTACTTC. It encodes CASSQDRFLAGKTQYF.

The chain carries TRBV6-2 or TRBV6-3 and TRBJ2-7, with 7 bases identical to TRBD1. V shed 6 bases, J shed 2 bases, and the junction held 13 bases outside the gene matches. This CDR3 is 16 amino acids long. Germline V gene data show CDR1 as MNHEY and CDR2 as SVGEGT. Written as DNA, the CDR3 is TGTGCCAGCAGCCGGGCAGGGGGTGGTAGCACCTACGAGCAGTACTTC. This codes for CASSRAGGGSTYEQYF.

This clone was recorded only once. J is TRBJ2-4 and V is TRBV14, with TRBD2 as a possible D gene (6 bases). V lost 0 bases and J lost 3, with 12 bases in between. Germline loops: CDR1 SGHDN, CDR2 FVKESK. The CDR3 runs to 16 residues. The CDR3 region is CASSQDTGEGKNIQYF. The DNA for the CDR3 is TGTGCCAGCAGCCAAGATACGGGAGAAGGCAAAAACATTCAGTACTTC.

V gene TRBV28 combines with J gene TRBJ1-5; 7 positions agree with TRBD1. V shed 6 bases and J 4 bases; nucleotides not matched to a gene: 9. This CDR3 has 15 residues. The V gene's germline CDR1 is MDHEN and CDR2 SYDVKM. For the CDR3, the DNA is TGTGCCAGCAGCCCGCAGGGGGGTGGGAATCAGCCCCAGCATTTT. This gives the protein CASSPQGGGNQPQHF. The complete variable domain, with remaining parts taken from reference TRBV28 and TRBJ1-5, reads DVKVTQSSRYLVKRTGEKVFLECVQDMDHENMFWYRQDPGLGLRLIYFSYDVKMKEKGDIPEGYSVSREKKERFSLILESASTNQTSMYLCASSPQGGGNQPQHFGDGTRLSIL.

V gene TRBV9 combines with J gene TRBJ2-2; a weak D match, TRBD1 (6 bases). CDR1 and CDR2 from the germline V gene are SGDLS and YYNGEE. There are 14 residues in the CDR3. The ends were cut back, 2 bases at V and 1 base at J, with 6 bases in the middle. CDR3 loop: CASSVTGNTGELFF. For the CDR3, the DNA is TGTGCCAGCAGCGTGACAGGGAACACCGGGGAGCTGTTTTTT. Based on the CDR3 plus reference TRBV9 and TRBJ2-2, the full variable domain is DSGVTQTPKHLITATGQRVTLRCSPRSGDLSVYWYQQSLDQGLQFLIQYYNGEERAKGNILERFSAQQFPDLHSELNLSSLELGDSALYFCASSVTGNTGELFFGEGSRLTVL.

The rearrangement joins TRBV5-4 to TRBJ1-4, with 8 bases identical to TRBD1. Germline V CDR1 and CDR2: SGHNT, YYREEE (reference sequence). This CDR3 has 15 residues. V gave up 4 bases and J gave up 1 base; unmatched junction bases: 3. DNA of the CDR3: TGTGCCAGCAGCAGGACAGGGATAACTAATGAAAAACTGTTTTTT. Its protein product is CASSRTGITNEKLFF.

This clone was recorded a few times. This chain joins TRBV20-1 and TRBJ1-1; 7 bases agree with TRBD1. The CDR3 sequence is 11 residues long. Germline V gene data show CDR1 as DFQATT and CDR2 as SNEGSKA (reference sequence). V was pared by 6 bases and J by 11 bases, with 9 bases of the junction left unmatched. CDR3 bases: TGCAGTGCCATGAGGGACAGTCCGGCTTTCTTT. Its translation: CSAMRDSPAFF.

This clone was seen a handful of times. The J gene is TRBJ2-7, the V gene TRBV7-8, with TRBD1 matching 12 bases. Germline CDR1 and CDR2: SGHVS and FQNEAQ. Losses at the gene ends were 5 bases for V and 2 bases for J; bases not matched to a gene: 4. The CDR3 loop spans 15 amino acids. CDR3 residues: CASSERDRGPYEQYF. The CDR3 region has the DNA TGTGCCAGCAGCGAGCGGGACAGGGGGCCCTACGAGCAGTACTTC.

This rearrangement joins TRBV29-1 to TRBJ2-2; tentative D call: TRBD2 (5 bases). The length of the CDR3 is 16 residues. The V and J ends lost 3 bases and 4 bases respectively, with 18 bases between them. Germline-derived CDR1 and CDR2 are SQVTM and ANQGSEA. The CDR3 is CSVEGIAGLATGELFF. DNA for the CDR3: TGCAGCGTTGAGGGGATTGCGGGCCTCGCCACCGGGGAGCTGTTTTTT.

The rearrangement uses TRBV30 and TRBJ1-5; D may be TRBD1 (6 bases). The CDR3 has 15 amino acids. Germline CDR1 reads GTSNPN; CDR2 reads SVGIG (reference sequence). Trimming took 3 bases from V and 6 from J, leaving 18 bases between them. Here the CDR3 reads CAWSDKQRGSQPQHF. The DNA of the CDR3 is TGTGCCTGGAGCGATAAGCAAAGGGGGAGTCAGCCCCAGCATTTT.

The CDR3 sequence: CASSSRTGTDTQYF. In DNA, the CDR3 is TGTGCCAGCAGCTCCCGGACAGGGACAGATACGCAGTATTTT. The chain carries TRBV11-2 and TRBJ2-3, with 8 bases identical to TRBD1. This CDR3 spans 14 amino acids. V shed 4 bases and J 3 bases; nucleotides not matched to a gene: 3. CDR1 is SGHAT, CDR2 FQNNGV, per germline.

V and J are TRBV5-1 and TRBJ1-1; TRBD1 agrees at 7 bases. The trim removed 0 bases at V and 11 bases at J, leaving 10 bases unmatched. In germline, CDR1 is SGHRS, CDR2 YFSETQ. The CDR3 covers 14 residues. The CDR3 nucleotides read TGCGCCAGCAGCTTGGAGGGACAGAGGTCAAGTGCTTTCTTT. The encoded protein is CASSLEGQRSSAFF.

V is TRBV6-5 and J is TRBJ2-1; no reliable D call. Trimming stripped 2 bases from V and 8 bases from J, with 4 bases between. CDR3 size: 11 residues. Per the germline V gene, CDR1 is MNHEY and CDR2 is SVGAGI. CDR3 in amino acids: CASSYVDEQFF. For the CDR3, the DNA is TGTGCCAGCAGTTACGTCGATGAGCAGTTCTTC.

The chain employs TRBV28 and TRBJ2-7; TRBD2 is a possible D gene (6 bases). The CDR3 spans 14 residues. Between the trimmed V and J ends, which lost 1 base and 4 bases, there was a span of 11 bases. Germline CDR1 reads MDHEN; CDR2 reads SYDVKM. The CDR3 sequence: CASSLLRGRYEQYF. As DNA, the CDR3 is TGTGCCAGCAGTTTATTGCGGGGCCGGTACGAGCAGTACTTC.

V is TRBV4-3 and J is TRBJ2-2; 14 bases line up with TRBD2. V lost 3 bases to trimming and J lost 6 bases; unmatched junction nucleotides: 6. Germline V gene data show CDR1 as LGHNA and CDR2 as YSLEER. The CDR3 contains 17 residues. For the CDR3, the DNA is TGCGCCAGCAGCCAGATGGCGGGACTAGCGGGGGCCGGGGAGCTGTTTTTT. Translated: CASSQMAGLAGAGELFF.

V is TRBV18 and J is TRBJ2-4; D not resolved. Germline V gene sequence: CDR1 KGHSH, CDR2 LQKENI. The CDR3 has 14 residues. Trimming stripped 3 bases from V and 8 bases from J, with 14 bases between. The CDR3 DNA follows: TGTGCCAGCTCACCGGTAGGAGCAAAGGACATTCAGTACTTC. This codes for CASSPVGAKDIQYF.